Below are 24 T cell receptor beta chains sequenced from a single sample in a study of neurological immune-mediated disorders. MiXCR, run by TCRdb on the 5' RACE reads, gives a single entry per CDR3 protein. The table records approximately 59,000 distinct CDR3 sequences, roughly 4.9% of them present only once. Sequencing was carried out using PBMCs. The receptors here all came from a human donor with multiple sclerosis. The donor label of this sample is uncertain.

This clonotype was counted many times. The chain carries TRBV9 and TRBJ1-1; the D is unclear. V shed 0 bases and J shed 1 base, with 4 bases lying between them. CDR1 and CDR2 (germline): SGDLS, YYNGEE. The CDR3 loop spans 13 amino acids. CDR3 DNA sequence: TGTGCCAGCAGCGTAGAGGGGAACACTGAAGCTTTCTTT. Translated: CASSVEGNTEAFF.

This clonotype occurred many times. This chain connects TRBV6-5 to TRBJ1-2, with D uncertain. The CDR3 is made up of 15 amino acids. The V end was cut by 5 bases, the J end by 4 bases, with 17 bases between. Germline V gene sequence: CDR1 MNHEY, CDR2 SVGAGI. The CDR3 sequence: CASSPHTDPSYGYTF. The CDR3 DNA is TGTGCCAGCAGTCCTCATACAGATCCGAGCTATGGCTACACCTTC.

This clonotype was detected many times. The chain links TRBV7-2 to TRBJ2-5; D uncertain. There are 12 residues in the CDR3. Trimming cost V 3 bases and J 1 base, with 3 bases left between them. From germline, CDR1 is SGHTA and CDR2 FQGNSA. CDR3 bases: TGTGCCAGCAGCTTTACCCAAGAGACCCAGTACTTC. Its translation: CASSFTQETQYF.

In this sample, this clonotype turned up many times. This chain connects TRBV7-2 to TRBJ1-1; the D is unclear. The CDR3 is 13 amino acids. Germline CDR1 SGHTA, CDR2 FQGNSA. Between the trimmed V and J ends, which lost 4 bases and 3 bases, there was a span of 9 bases. CDR3 residues: CASSSQPYTEAFF. The CDR3 DNA reads TGTGCCAGCAGCTCCCAACCATACACTGAAGCTTTCTTT.

This clonotype was recorded many times. This chain connects TRBV6-1 to TRBJ1-5; no reliable D call. Between the trimmed V and J ends, which lost 2 bases and 5 bases, there was a span of 13 bases. The CDR3 is made up of 15 amino acids. From germline, CDR1 is MNHNS and CDR2 SASEGT. The CDR3 here is CASSELWAGDQPQHF. CDR3 DNA sequence: TGTGCCAGCAGTGAACTTTGGGCAGGAGATCAGCCCCAGCATTTT.

This clonotype was counted at least ten times. V and J are TRBV5-1 and TRBJ2-7, with D tentatively TRBD2 (5 bases). The V gene lost 0 bases and the J gene lost 0 bases, with 10 bases spanning the gap. The CDR3 is made up of 15 amino acids. CDR1 is SGHRS, CDR2 YFSETQ, per germline. CDR3: CASSLVSGSSYEQYF. Here the CDR3 DNA reads TGCGCCAGCAGCTTGGTATCGGGGAGCTCCTACGAGCAGTACTTC.

This clonotype was detected ten times or more. The chain combines TRBV4-1 with TRBJ1-2, with D possibly matching TRBD1 (5 bases). The CDR3 contains 13 residues. Trimming left V 3 bases short and J 3 bases short, with 8 bases between. Germline V CDR1 and CDR2: MGHRA, YSYEKL. CDR3 in DNA: TGCGCCAGCAGCCACCAGGGAGACTATGGCTACACCTTC. The encoded protein is CASSHQGDYGYTF.

This clonotype was counted at least ten times. The genes are TRBV5-6 and TRBJ1-1, with TRBD1 identical over 10 bases. CDR1 SGHDT and CDR2 YYEEEE come from the germline V gene. This CDR3 is 15 amino acids long. The ends lost 4 bases at V and 1 base at J; junction bases unmatched: 4. CDR3 residues: CASSKGQGPNTEAFF. Written as DNA, the CDR3 is TGTGCCAGCAGCAAGGGACAGGGGCCGAACACTGAAGCTTTCTTT.

This clonotype showed up many times. This sequence joins TRBV2 and TRBJ1-5, with D maybe TRBD1 (6 bases). This CDR3 comprises 15 residues. Trimming stripped 8 bases from V and 0 bases from J, with 14 bases between. Germline CDR1 is SNHLY and CDR2 is FYNNEI. CDR3: CASEVGGYSNQPQHF. CDR3 DNA: TGTGCCAGCGAGGTGGGGGGCTATAGCAATCAGCCCCAGCATTTT.

This clonotype was recorded many times. V is TRBV20-1 and J is TRBJ1-4, with D possibly TRBD1 on 6 matching bases. Germline lookup yields CDR1 DFQATT and CDR2 SNEGSKA (reference sequence). This CDR3 comprises 13 residues. The V gene lost 5 bases and the J gene lost 6 bases, with 13 bases spanning the gap. This CDR3 is CSARTDRDEKLFF. CDR3 nucleotides: TGCAGTGCTCGGACAGATAGGGATGAAAAACTGTTTTTT.

This clonotype was seen many times. The chain uses TRBV20-1 and TRBJ1-2; D not certain. This CDR3 region has 13 residues. The germline gives CDR1 DFQATT, CDR2 SNEGSKA (reference sequence). The germline V and J ends were trimmed by 0 bases and 0 bases, with 5 bases remaining between them. The CDR3, as DNA: TGCAGTGCTAGAGATTCAACTAACTATGGCTACACCTTC. It is translated as CSARDSTNYGYTF.

Ten or more counts support this clonotype. The V call is TRBV10-3, the J call TRBJ1-1, with TRBD1 identical over 8 bases. Germline CDR1 is ENHRY and CDR2 is SYGVKD. The CDR3 is made up of 14 amino acids. With V trimmed by 5 bases and J by 3 bases, 5 bases remained unmatched. CDR3 loop: CAISTTGVDTEAFF. The CDR3 coding sequence is TGTGCCATCAGTACGACAGGGGTGGACACTGAAGCTTTCTTT.

The table lists this clonotype with many counts. The chain joins TRBV25-1 to TRBJ1-2, with D tentatively TRBD1 (6 bases). The CDR3 covers 14 residues. The germline gives CDR1 MGHDK, CDR2 SYGVNS. The V end was cut by 11 bases, the J end by 0 bases, with 16 bases between. CDR3 in amino acids: CAGQCRHSNYGYTF. The DNA of the CDR3 is TGTGCCGGACAGTGTAGACACTCTAACTATGGCTACACCTTC.

In its sample, this clonotype was seen many times. The chain employs TRBV20-1 and TRBJ2-7; 8 nucleotides match TRBD1. The germline gives CDR1 DFQATT, CDR2 SNEGSKA (reference sequence). The CDR3 is 13 amino acids. Unmatched junction bases numbered 5, after V lost 4 bases and J lost 3 bases. Written as DNA, the CDR3 is TGCAGTGCTAACCGTGGACAGGGCTACGAGCAGTACTTC. As protein: CSANRGQGYEQYF.

This clonotype was counted many times. The J gene is TRBJ1-2, the V gene TRBV5-6; 7 positions match TRBD1. The CDR3 extends over 15 amino acids. The germline gives CDR1 SGHDT, CDR2 YYEEEE. V shed 2 bases, J shed 4 bases, and the junction held 8 bases outside the gene matches. CDR3 DNA: TGTGCCAGCAGCTTTACAGGGGACTGGGCCTATGGCTACACCTTC. Amino acids: CASSFTGDWAYGYTF.

This sequence joins TRBV7-2 and TRBJ2-2; D unresolved. This CDR3 spans 14 amino acids. V lost 3 bases and J lost 1, with 6 bases in between. Germline CDR1 reads SGHTA; CDR2 reads FQGNSA. DNA of the CDR3: TGTGCCAGCAGCTTCCCGGAGAACACCGGGGAGCTGTTTTTT. Translated, it gives CASSFPENTGELFF.

This clonotype occurred many times. CDR3 protein: CASSLLPDQPQHF. CDR3 bases: TGCGCCAGCAGCCTCCTTCCGGATCAGCCCCAGCATTTT. J is TRBJ1-5 and V is TRBV5-1; no clear D gene. The germline CDR1 and CDR2 sequences are SGHRS and YFSETQ. Deletions cut 4 bases from V and 5 bases from J, with 10 bases between. CDR3 length equals 13 residues.

This clonotype was seen ten or more times. The chain recombines TRBV12-3 or TRBV12-4 with TRBJ1-1, with D perhaps matching TRBD1 (5 bases). The CDR3 covers 13 residues. The V gene lost 3 bases and the J gene lost 5 bases, with 10 bases spanning the gap. Written as DNA, the CDR3 is TGTGCCAGCAGTTTTTCCAGGGAGACTGAAGCTTTCTTT. This encodes CASSFSRETEAFF.

This clonotype was picked up many times. V usage is TRBV11-2 and J usage is TRBJ1-5; the D is unclear. The V gene lost 5 bases and the J gene lost 3 bases, with 5 bases spanning the gap. CDR3 size: 12 residues. The V gene's germline CDR1 is SGHAT and CDR2 FQNNGV. For the CDR3, the DNA is TGTGCCAGCAGCCTCTTCAATCAGCCCCAGCATTTT. Residues: CASSLFNQPQHF.

The rearrangement uses TRBV20-1 and TRBJ2-5, with a tentative D call TRBD2 (5 bases). CDR1 is DFQATT, CDR2 SNEGSKA, per germline (reference sequence). This CDR3 contains 10 residues. The V end was cut by 6 bases, the J end by 3 bases, with 5 bases between. CDR3 residues: CSAGEETQYF. DNA for the CDR3: TGCAGTGCGGGAGAAGAGACCCAGTACTTC.

This clonotype was counted many times. This chain uses TRBV5-6 with TRBJ1-1; TRBD1 aligns across 10 bases. Trimming at V came to 2 bases and at J to 6 bases, leaving 4 bases not matched to a gene. The CDR3 spans 14 residues. The germline CDR1 and CDR2 sequences are SGHDT and YYEEEE. The CDR3 protein is CASSFGQGVAEAFF. The DNA of the CDR3 is TGTGCCAGCAGCTTTGGACAGGGGGTTGCTGAAGCTTTCTTT.

There are many counts of this clonotype. This chain links TRBV15 with TRBJ2-2; D gene ambiguous. CDR1 is LNHNV and CDR2 is YYDKDF in the germline V gene (reference sequence). The V gene lost 2 bases and the J gene lost 1 base, with 8 bases spanning the gap. This CDR3 is built from 15 residues. The CDR3 DNA follows: TGTGCCACCAGCAGACCGAGACTGAACACCGGGGAGCTGTTTTTT. Translation gives CATSRPRLNTGELFF.

The sample holds many counts of this clonotype. CDR3 protein: CASSLDPAGNTIYF. The CDR3 DNA sequence: TGCGCCAGCAGCTTGGACCCAGCTGGAAACACCATATATTTT. The chain joins TRBV5-1 to TRBJ1-3; D is unresolved. Germline CDR1 SGHRS, CDR2 YFSETQ. The CDR3 covers 14 residues. The germline V and J ends were trimmed by 0 bases and 2 bases, with 6 bases remaining between them.

This clonotype was counted a few times. The DNA of the CDR3 is TGTGCCAGCAGTCCCTTGGGCGTCCTCTCCTACGAGCAGTACTTC. It encodes CASSPLGVLSYEQYF. The chain has TRBV28 and TRBJ2-7, with D unclear. The CDR3 contains 15 residues. Germline-derived CDR1 and CDR2 are MDHEN and SYDVKM. V was cut by 5 bases and J by 0 bases, with 14 bases left in between.